This paragraph covers one TCR beta chain sequence. Antigen: not known. Looked up from germline, CDR1 is MNHEY and CDR2 is SMNVEV (reference sequence). The CDR3 contains 15 residues. V shed 0 bases and J shed 6 bases, with 14 bases lying between them. This record belongs to a study of persistence of HIV-infected CD4 T cells. Study-wide results and caveats: Antigen-responding cells were enriched for degenerate expanded CDR3beta sequences.

The libraries were made with immunoSEQ version 4 in survey mode. Genomic DNA was diluted to 7.5 to 10 ng/uL, up to 1 ug per sample. Sequencing used immunoSEQ multiplex PCR; TCRdb keeps in-frame clones, though not all of them. The sample includes under 40,000 clones, 70% of them seen just once. The stimulus was an HIV-1 Gag 15-mer peptide pool, approximately 0.93 ug/peptide/mL. CD4+ T cells upregulating both CD40 ligand and CD69 were sorted as responding cells. Undetectable plasma HIV-1 RNA below 50 copies/mL lasted at least 4 years. The sample in question was CD4+ T cells sorted from PBMCs after roughly 20-hour stimulation, obtained from a patient who received antiretroviral therapy. This TCR was recovered from an adult man with HIV who was CMV-seropositive. The rearrangement joins TRBV27 to TRBJ1-1, with TRBD1 as a possible D gene (5 bases). For the CDR3, the DNA is TGTGCCAGCAGTTTATCCTTAGGAAGGACATCTGAAGCTTTCTTT. Translating gives CASSLSLGRTSEAFF.